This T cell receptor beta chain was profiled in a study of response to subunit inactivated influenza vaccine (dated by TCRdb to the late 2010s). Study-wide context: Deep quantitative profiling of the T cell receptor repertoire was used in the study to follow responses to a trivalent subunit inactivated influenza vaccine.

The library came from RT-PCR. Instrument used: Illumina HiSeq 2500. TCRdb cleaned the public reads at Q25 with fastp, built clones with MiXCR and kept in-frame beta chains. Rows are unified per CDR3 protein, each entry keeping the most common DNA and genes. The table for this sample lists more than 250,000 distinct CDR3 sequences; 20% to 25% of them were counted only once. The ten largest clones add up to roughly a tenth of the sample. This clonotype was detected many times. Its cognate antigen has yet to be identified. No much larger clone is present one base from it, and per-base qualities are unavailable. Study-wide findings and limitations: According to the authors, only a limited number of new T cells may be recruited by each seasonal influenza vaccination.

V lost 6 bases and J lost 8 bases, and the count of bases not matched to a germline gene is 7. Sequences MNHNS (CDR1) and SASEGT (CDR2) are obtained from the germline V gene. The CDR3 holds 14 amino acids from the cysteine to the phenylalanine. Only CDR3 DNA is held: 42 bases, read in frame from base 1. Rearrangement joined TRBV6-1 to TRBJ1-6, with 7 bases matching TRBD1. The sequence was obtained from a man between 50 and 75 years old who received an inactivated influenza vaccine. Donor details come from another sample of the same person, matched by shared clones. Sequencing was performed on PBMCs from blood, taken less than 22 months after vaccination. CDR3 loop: CASRKGRGDSPLHF. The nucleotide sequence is TGTGCCAGCAGAAAGGGCAGGGGGGATTCACCCCTCCACTTT.